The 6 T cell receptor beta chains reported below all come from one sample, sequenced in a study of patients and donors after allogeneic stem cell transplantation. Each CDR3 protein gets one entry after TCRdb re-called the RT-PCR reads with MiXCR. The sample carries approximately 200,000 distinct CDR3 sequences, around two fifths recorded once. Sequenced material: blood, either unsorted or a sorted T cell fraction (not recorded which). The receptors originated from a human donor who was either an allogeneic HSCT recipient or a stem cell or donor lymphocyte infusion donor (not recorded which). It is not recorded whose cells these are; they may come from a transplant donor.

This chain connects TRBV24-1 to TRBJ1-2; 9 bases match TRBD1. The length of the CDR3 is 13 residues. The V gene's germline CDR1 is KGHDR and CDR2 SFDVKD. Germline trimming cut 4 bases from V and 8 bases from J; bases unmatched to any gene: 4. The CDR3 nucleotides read TGTGCCACCAGTGAAGGGACAGGGAGCGGCTACACCTTC. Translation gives CATSEGTGSGYTF.

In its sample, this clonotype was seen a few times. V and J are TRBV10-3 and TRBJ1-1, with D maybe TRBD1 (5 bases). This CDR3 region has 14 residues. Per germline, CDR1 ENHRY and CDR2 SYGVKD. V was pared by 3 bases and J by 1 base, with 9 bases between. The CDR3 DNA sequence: TGTGCCATCAGTGATTCGGGGGGGAACACTGAAGCTTTCTTT. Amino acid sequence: CAISDSGGNTEAFF.

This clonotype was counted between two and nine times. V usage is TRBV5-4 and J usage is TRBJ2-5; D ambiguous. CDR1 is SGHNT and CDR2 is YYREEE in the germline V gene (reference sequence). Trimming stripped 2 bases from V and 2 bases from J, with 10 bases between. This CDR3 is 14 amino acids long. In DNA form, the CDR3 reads TGTGCCAGCAGCTTACCGTTCTCGCAAGAGACCCAGTACTTC. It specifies CASSLPFSQETQYF.

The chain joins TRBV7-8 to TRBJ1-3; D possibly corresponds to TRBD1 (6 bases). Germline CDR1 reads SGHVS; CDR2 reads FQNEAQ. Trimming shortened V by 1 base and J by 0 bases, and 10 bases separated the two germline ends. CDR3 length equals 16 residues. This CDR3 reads CASSLGGRSSGNTIYF. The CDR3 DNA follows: TGTGCCAGCAGCTTAGGGGGGCGGAGCTCTGGAAACACCATATATTTT.

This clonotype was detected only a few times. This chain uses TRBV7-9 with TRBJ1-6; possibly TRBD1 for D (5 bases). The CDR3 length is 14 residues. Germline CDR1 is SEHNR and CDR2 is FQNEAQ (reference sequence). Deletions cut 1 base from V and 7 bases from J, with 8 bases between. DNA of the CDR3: TGTGCCAGCAGCTTAGAGGGGCGGAATTCACCCCTCCACTTT. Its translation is CASSLEGRNSPLHF. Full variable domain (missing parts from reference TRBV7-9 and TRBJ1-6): DTGVSQNPRHKITKRGQNVTFRCDPISEHNRLYWYRQTLGQGPEFLTYFQNEAQLEKSRLLSDRFSAERPKGSFSTLEIQRTEQGDSAMYLCASSLEGRNSPLHFGNGTRLTVT.

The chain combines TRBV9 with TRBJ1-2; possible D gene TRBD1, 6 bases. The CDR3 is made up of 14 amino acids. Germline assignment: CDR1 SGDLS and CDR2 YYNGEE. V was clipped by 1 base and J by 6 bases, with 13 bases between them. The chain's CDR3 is CASSVHSQGNGYTF. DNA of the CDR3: TGTGCCAGCAGCGTACATAGCCAGGGGAATGGCTACACCTTC.